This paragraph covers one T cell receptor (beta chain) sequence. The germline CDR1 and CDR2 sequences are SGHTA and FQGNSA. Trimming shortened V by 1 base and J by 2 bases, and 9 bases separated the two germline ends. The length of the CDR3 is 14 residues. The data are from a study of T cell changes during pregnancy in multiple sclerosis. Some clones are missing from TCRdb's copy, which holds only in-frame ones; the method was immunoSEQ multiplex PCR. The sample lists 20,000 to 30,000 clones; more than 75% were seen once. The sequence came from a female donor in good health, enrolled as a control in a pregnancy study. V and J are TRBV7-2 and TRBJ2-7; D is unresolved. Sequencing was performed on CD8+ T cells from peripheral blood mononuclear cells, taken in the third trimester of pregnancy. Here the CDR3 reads CASSLGARTYEQYF. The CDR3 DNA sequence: TGTGCCAGCAGCTTAGGTGCGCGAACCTACGAGCAGTACTTC.